Presented here are 9 T cell receptor beta chains from one specimen sequenced in a study of PD-1 blockade in mismatch repair-deficient tumors. Sequencing was performed with immunoSEQ multiplex PCR; in TCRdb, only in-frame clones are kept and a portion is missing. Of 14,000 or so clones listed, approximately 80% are singletons. The sequencing used PBMCs, collected around 15 weeks after starting pembrolizumab. All receptors derive from an adult with mismatch repair-deficient cancer.

The chain carries TRBV10-3 and TRBJ1-1; TRBD1 agrees at 9 bases. The trim removed 5 bases at V and 1 base at J, leaving 2 bases unmatched. The CDR3 runs 14 residues. In germline, CDR1 is ENHRY, CDR2 SYGVKD. The DNA of the CDR3 is TGTGCCATCAGTCCGGGACAGGGGAACACTGAAGCTTTCTTT. Encoded protein: CAISPGQGNTEAFF.

The rearrangement uses TRBV29-1 and TRBJ1-1; D perhaps matches TRBD1 (5 bases). V was pared by 1 base and J by 4 bases, with 19 bases between. The length of the CDR3 is 16 residues. Germline loops: CDR1 SQVTM, CDR2 ANQGSEA. CDR3 amino acids: CSVEGAPQGRTTEAFF. Written as DNA, the CDR3 is TGCAGCGTTGAAGGGGCCCCCCAGGGAAGGACCACTGAAGCTTTCTTT.

The chain recombines TRBV19 with TRBJ1-2; TRBD1 matches at 11 bases. The CDR3 extends over 17 amino acids. Trimming removed 5 bases from V and 1 base from J; junction bases left unmatched: 9. The V gene's germline CDR1 is LNHDA and CDR2 SQIVND (reference sequence). CDR3 DNA: TGTGCCAGTAGTTCCTACGCCGGGACAGGGGGTAACTATGGCTACACCTTC. It translates to CASSSYAGTGGNYGYTF.

The chain couples TRBV6-4 to TRBJ2-7; maybe TRBD2 (5 bases). This CDR3 spans 13 amino acids. V was clipped by 5 bases and J by 7 bases, with 15 bases between them. From germline, CDR1 is MRHNA and CDR2 SNTAGT. The CDR3 spells CASSSDPSGEQYF. The CDR3 DNA reads as TGTGCCAGCAGTTCGGACCCTTCGGGGGAGCAGTACTTC.

The genes are TRBV7-2 and TRBJ2-7; 11 nucleotides align to TRBD2. This CDR3 contains 17 residues. V lost 5 bases to trimming and J lost 2 bases; unmatched junction nucleotides: 11. Germline V gene sequence: CDR1 SGHTA, CDR2 FQGNSA. This CDR3 is CASSLGGTSGKAYEQYF. The CDR3 nucleotides are TGTGCCAGCAGCCTGGGGGGGACTAGCGGAAAAGCCTACGAGCAGTACTTC.

This chain connects TRBV5-1 to TRBJ2-7, with 12 bases matching TRBD1. Germline CDR1 reads SGHRS; CDR2 reads YFSETQ. The CDR3 loop spans 14 amino acids. Unmatched junction bases numbered 10, after V lost 8 bases and J lost 7 bases. CDR3: CASEPGQGAGEQYF. The CDR3 coding sequence is TGCGCCAGTGAACCGGGACAGGGGGCTGGTGAGCAGTACTTC.

The rearrangement joins TRBV6-5 to TRBJ2-5, with D possibly being TRBD2 (5 bases). Trimming left V 6 bases short and J 7 bases short, with 9 bases between. The CDR3 consists of 11 residues. Germline V CDR1 and CDR2: MNHEY, SVGAGI. The CDR3 reads CASSPGGTQYF. The CDR3 DNA sequence: TGTGCCAGCAGCCCTGGAGGGACCCAGTACTTC.

The V gene is TRBV27, the J gene TRBJ1-2; 9 bases match TRBD1. The V segment lost 2 bases and the J segment 5 bases; nucleotides outside the gene matches: 6. Germline V CDR1 and CDR2: MNHEY, SMNVEV (reference sequence). This CDR3 has 15 amino acids. CDR3 in amino acids: CASSLKGDRVYGYTF. Here the CDR3 DNA reads TGTGCCAGCAGTTTAAAGGGGGACAGGGTATATGGCTACACCTTC.

This chain uses TRBV5-4 with TRBJ2-1, with D perhaps TRBD1 (6 bases). Germline V gene data show CDR1 as SGHNT and CDR2 as YYREEE (reference sequence). This CDR3 comprises 15 residues. Deletions cut 4 bases from V and 2 bases from J, with 13 bases between. The CDR3 sequence is CASSGGQSPYNEQFF. Here the CDR3 DNA reads TGTGCCAGCAGCGGGGGACAATCCCCCTACAATGAGCAGTTCTTC.